The 30 T cell receptor beta chains reported below all come from one sample, sequenced in a study of blood T cells in healthy people across ages. A sample-barcoded 5' primer and a J-beta primer mix were used in a second PCR of roughly 6 to 11 cycles. TCRdb re-called the 5' RACE reads through MiXCR, storing one row per CDR3 protein. Here the sample spans about 1,400,000 distinct CDR3 sequences, around 55% being singletons. Material for sequencing was blood. The receptors were sampled from a man between 18 and 29 years old in good health.

The V and J genes are TRBV4-2 and TRBJ2-7, with 8 bases lining up with TRBD2. The CDR3 runs to 18 residues. The germline V gene encodes CDR1 LGHNA and CDR2 YNFKEQ. V dropped 1 base and J dropped 4; count of bases not matched to a gene: 15. CDR3 sequence: CASSQATPGGRSSYEQYF. In DNA, the CDR3 is TGTGCCAGCAGCCAAGCCACCCCGGGGGGGCGATCAAGTTACGAGCAGTACTTC.

The rearrangement uses TRBV20-1 and TRBJ2-5; 11 bases match TRBD1. The CDR3 runs 14 residues. V lost 5 bases to trimming and J lost 5 bases; unmatched junction nucleotides: 7. Germline V lookup: CDR1 DFQATT, CDR2 SNEGSKA (reference sequence). Here the CDR3 reads CSARDRGVGETQYF. The DNA of the CDR3 is TGCAGTGCTCGGGACAGGGGGGTGGGGGAGACCCAGTACTTC.

The chain uses TRBV20-1 and TRBJ2-7, with D perhaps matching TRBD1 (6 bases). The CDR3 is made up of 14 amino acids. Looked up from germline, CDR1 is DFQATT and CDR2 is SNEGSKA (reference sequence). Trimming shortened V by 6 bases and J by 1 base, and 16 bases separated the two germline ends. CDR3 amino acids: CSAEQGFVSYEQYF. CDR3 nucleotide sequence: TGCAGTGCGGAACAGGGTTTTGTGTCCTACGAGCAGTACTTC.

The chain employs TRBV2 and TRBJ2-7; D ambiguous. The V end was cut by 3 bases, the J end by 2 bases, with 14 bases between. There are 15 residues in the CDR3. In germline, CDR1 is SNHLY, CDR2 FYNNEI. This chain's CDR3 is CASSDPPAETYEQYF. The CDR3 DNA follows: TGTGCCAGCAGTGATCCCCCGGCGGAAACCTACGAGCAGTACTTC.

V and J are TRBV11-1 and TRBJ2-1; 7 bases map to TRBD2. Trimming took 6 bases from V and 0 from J; bases not matched to a gene: 17. CDR1 is SGHAT, CDR2 FQDESV, per germline (reference sequence). The CDR3 covers 19 residues. The CDR3 region is CASRPRASGRSSSYNEQFF. The CDR3 DNA reads TGTGCCAGCAGGCCTAGGGCTAGCGGAAGATCAAGCTCCTACAATGAGCAGTTCTTC.

CDR3 sequence: CSARDRAGLVKNIQYF. The CDR3 DNA is TGCAGTGCTAGAGATAGGGCAGGTTTAGTCAAAAACATTCAGTACTTC. This chain links TRBV20-1 with TRBJ2-4; D gene uncertain. Trimming cost V 0 bases and J 3 bases, with 15 bases left between them. The CDR3 contains 16 residues. Germline V gives CDR1 DFQATT, CDR2 SNEGSKA (reference sequence).

The CDR3 loop reads CSARARAGVRTYNEQFF. For the CDR3, the DNA is TGCAGTGCTAGAGCCCGAGCGGGAGTCCGAACCTACAATGAGCAGTTCTTC. The J gene is TRBJ2-1, the V gene TRBV20-1, with 8 bases aligning to TRBD2. The V gene end was trimmed by 1 base and the J gene end by 2 bases; junction bases not matched to a gene: 10. There are 17 residues in the CDR3. Germline assignment: CDR1 DFQATT and CDR2 SNEGSKA (reference sequence).

The rearrangement joins TRBV11-2 to TRBJ2-3; 9 bases line up with TRBD2. The junction had 13 bases not matched to a gene; V was cut back by 5 bases and J by 4 bases. Germline V gene lookup returns CDR1 SGHAT and CDR2 FQNNGV. This CDR3 contains 17 residues. CDR3 sequence: CASSPGVQAGGPDTQYF. In nucleotides, the CDR3 is TGTGCCAGCAGCCCGGGGGTCCAAGCGGGAGGACCAGATACGCAGTATTTT.

The J gene is TRBJ2-5, the V gene TRBV20-1; the D gene is possibly TRBD2 (6 bases). This CDR3 comprises 15 residues. The V end lost 3 bases, the J end lost 1 base, and 15 bases lay between the germline ends. The V gene's germline CDR1 is DFQATT and CDR2 SNEGSKA (reference sequence). CDR3 amino acids: CSASDPRTTQETQYF. In nucleotides, the CDR3 is TGCAGTGCTAGCGACCCAAGGACTACCCAAGAGACCCAGTACTTC.

Only a few counts were recorded for this clonotype. The V and J genes are TRBV21-1 and TRBJ2-7. TRBV21-1 is marked as a pseudogene. The CDR3 has 10 residues. The CDR3 DNA is TGTGCCAGCAGCCCCCACGAGCAGTACTTC. Translation gives CASSPHEQYF.

The chain joins TRBV5-6 to TRBJ1-1; unclear D gene. Germline V gene data show CDR1 as SGHDT and CDR2 as YYEEEE. V was shortened by 2 bases and J by 8 bases, with 10 bases between the two germline ends. The CDR3 totals 12 residues. The CDR3 sequence is CASSFTGMEAFF. The CDR3 DNA reads as TGTGCCAGCAGCTTTACGGGGATGGAAGCTTTCTTT.

The chain couples TRBV12-3 or TRBV12-4 to TRBJ1-6; D unresolved. This CDR3 is 14 amino acids long. The ends were cut back, 6 bases at V and 4 bases at J, with 10 bases in the middle. The CDR3 DNA reads as TGTGCCAGCAGCCGTTCAGATTATAATTCACCCCTCCACTTT. Amino acids: CASSRSDYNSPLHF.

V and J are TRBV11-2 and TRBJ2-4; D may correspond to TRBD1 or TRBD2 (5 bases each). The J call may be faulty, since TRBJ2-5 better matches the DNA end. CDR3 length equals 17 residues. Germline V lookup: CDR1 SGHAT, CDR2 FQNNGV. CDR3 in DNA: TGTGCCAGCAGCTTAGAGTTTAACGGTTGGGGGCAAGAGACCCAGTACTTC. Amino acids: CASSLEFNGWGQETQYF.

V and J are TRBV12-3 or TRBV12-4 and TRBJ1-5, with 12 bases identical to TRBD1. The CDR3 contains 17 residues. V shed 5 bases and J 2 bases; nucleotides not matched to a gene: 7. For the CDR3, the DNA is TGTGCCAGCAGTCCGGGACAGGGGGCATTGGGCAATCAGCCCCAGCATTTT. Translating it yields CASSPGQGALGNQPQHF.

The V gene is TRBV20-1, the J gene TRBJ2-3; 7 positions agree with TRBD2. The CDR3 has 15 residues. Germline V CDR1 and CDR2: DFQATT, SNEGSKA (reference sequence). V dropped 6 bases and J dropped 1; count of bases not matched to a gene: 10. CDR3 loop: CSAWALAGGTDTQYF. The CDR3 DNA is TGCAGTGCCTGGGCTCTGGCGGGGGGCACAGATACGCAGTATTTT.

CDR3 region: CASSQTSGTGNYGYTF. CDR3 DNA: TGTGCCAGCAGCCAGACCTCCGGGACAGGGAACTATGGCTACACCTTC. The chain has TRBV3-1 and TRBJ1-2; 9 bases match TRBD1. The V gene end was trimmed by 3 bases and the J gene end by 2 bases; junction bases not matched to a gene: 7. The CDR3 consists of 16 residues. From germline, CDR1 is LGHDT and CDR2 YNNKEL (reference sequence).

The chain uses TRBV20-1 and TRBJ2-5, with TRBD2 matching 11 bases. V trimming: 0 bases; J trimming: 4 bases; junction bases outside the gene matches: 7. This CDR3 spans 16 amino acids. CDR1 and CDR2 (germline): DFQATT, SNEGSKA (reference sequence). The CDR3 loop reads CSARDSTSGNRETQYF. In DNA, the CDR3 is TGCAGTGCTAGAGATTCGACTAGCGGGAATAGAGAGACCCAGTACTTC.

The sample holds a few counts of this clonotype. J is TRBJ1-4 and V is TRBV29-1; 9 nucleotides align to TRBD1. The trim removed 4 bases at V and 5 bases at J, leaving 5 bases unmatched. CDR3 length: 14 amino acids. Germline V gives CDR1 SQVTM, CDR2 ANQGSEA. CDR3 nucleotide sequence: TGCAGCGTTGGGCGGACAGGGGTAAATGAAAAACTGTTTTTT. As protein: CSVGRTGVNEKLFF.

This clonotype has a handful of counts. This chain links TRBV27 with TRBJ2-5, with 7 bases aligning to TRBD2. Per the germline V gene, CDR1 is MNHEY and CDR2 is SMNVEV (reference sequence). CDR3 size: 18 residues. V was clipped by 2 bases and J by 11 bases; unmatched bases: 23. CDR3 in amino acids: CASSLMASGTRNKREQYF. CDR3 DNA sequence: TGTGCCAGCAGTTTAATGGCTAGCGGAACCCGGAACAAGAGAGAGCAGTACTTC.

The chain links TRBV29-1 to TRBJ2-5; tentatively, D is TRBD1 or TRBD2 (6 bases each). Germline V gene sequence: CDR1 SQVTM, CDR2 ANQGSEA. This CDR3 region has 13 residues. Between the trimmed V and J ends, which lost 3 bases and 4 bases, there was a span of 12 bases. The CDR3 spells CSVDGGPGETQYF. CDR3 nucleotide sequence: TGCAGCGTTGATGGGGGGCCGGGAGAGACCCAGTACTTC.

V and J are TRBV6-5 and TRBJ2-7, with 8 bases aligning to TRBD1. The CDR3 has 16 residues. The germline CDR1 and CDR2 sequences are MNHEY and SVGAGI. V was pared by 6 bases and J by 3 bases, with 13 bases of the junction left unmatched. The CDR3 bases are TGTGCCAGCAGACTAAACCTCGTGGACAGGGACTACGAGCAGTACTTC. Protein: CASRLNLVDRDYEQYF.

The rearrangement joins TRBV2 to TRBJ2-3; maybe TRBD1 (6 bases). Germline V gene sequence: CDR1 SNHLY, CDR2 FYNNEI. This CDR3 contains 15 residues. Trimming shortened V by 4 bases and J by 2 bases, and 13 bases separated the two germline ends. The CDR3 region is CASSGGGHYTDTQYF. In DNA, the CDR3 is TGTGCCAGCAGTGGTGGGGGCCATTACACAGATACGCAGTATTTT.

This clonotype was recorded a few times. The rearrangement uses TRBV4-2 and TRBJ1-3, with D perhaps TRBD1 (6 bases). V was trimmed by 3 bases and J by 0 bases, leaving 12 bases between them. In germline, CDR1 is LGHNA, CDR2 YNFKEQ. CDR3 length: 16 amino acids. CDR3 DNA sequence: TGTGCCAGCAGCCAGGAGGACAGCTCCTCTGGAAACACCATATATTTT. It specifies CASSQEDSSSGNTIYF.

This clonotype was detected a few times. The chain joins TRBV29-1 to TRBJ1-6, with 7 bases that match TRBD1. There are 14 residues in the CDR3. Unmatched junction bases numbered 4, after V lost 6 bases and J lost 2 bases. CDR1 and CDR2 (germline): SQVTM, ANQGSEA. The CDR3 reads CSVAGTAYNSPLHF. CDR3 nucleotide sequence: TGCAGCGTCGCCGGGACAGCCTATAATTCACCCCTCCACTTT.

This clonotype appeared a few times. The rearrangement joins TRBV29-1 to TRBJ2-1; D is unclear. The CDR3 consists of 13 residues. V lost 7 bases and J lost 7, with 17 bases in between. Germline V gene data show CDR1 as SQVTM and CDR2 as ANQGSEA. The CDR3, as DNA: TGCAGCGGGATTAAGGACCGCTGGAATGAGCAGTTCTTC. This sequence encodes CSGIKDRWNEQFF.

The chain is built from TRBV29-1 and TRBJ2-1; weak D call: TRBD2 (6 bases). V gave up 2 bases and J gave up 5 bases, with 16 bases separating them. CDR1 and CDR2 (germline): SQVTM, ANQGSEA. The CDR3 has 15 amino acids. The CDR3 region has the DNA TGCAGCGTTGAAAGGGGTAGCGGACTGGACAATGAGCAGTTCTTC. This codes for CSVERGSGLDNEQFF.

A few counts support this clonotype. V gene TRBV15 combines with J gene TRBJ2-3; 7 nucleotides line up with TRBD2. Germline assignment: CDR1 LNHNV and CDR2 YYDKDF (reference sequence). V was pared by 2 bases and J by 4 bases, with 6 bases of the junction left unmatched. The CDR3 is 15 amino acids. The CDR3 protein is CATSRKRGPPDTQYF. CDR3 sequence (DNA): TGTGCCACCAGCAGAAAGCGGGGCCCACCAGATACGCAGTATTTT. Using reference TRBV15 and TRBJ2-3 for the parts outside the CDR3, the full variable domain is DAMVIQNPRYQVTQFGKPVTLSCSQTLNHNVMYWYQQKSSQAPKLLFHYYDKDFNNEADTPDNFQSRRPNTSFCFLDIRSPGLGDTAMYLCATSRKRGPPDTQYFGPGTRLTVL.

This clonotype has just a few counts. V gene TRBV7-9 combines with J gene TRBJ1-1; no clear D. Germline V lookup: CDR1 SEHNR, CDR2 FQNEAQ (reference sequence). V lost 5 bases to trimming and J lost 8 bases, with 15 bases between them. The CDR3 is 13 amino acids. Written as DNA, the CDR3 is TGTGCCAGCAGCCCTATTCCCCAGCAGGAAGCTTTCTTT. Translating gives CASSPIPQQEAFF. The full variable domain, rest sourced from reference TRBV7-9 and TRBJ1-1, is DTGVSQNPRHKITKRGQNVTFRCDPISEHNRLYWYRQTLGQGPEFLTYFQNEAQLEKSRLLSDRFSAERPKGSFSTLEIQRTEQGDSAMYLCASSPIPQQEAFFGQGTRLTVV.

The chain combines TRBV29-1 with TRBJ2-7; TRBD1 aligns across 9 bases. With V trimmed by 1 base and J by 1 base, 8 bases remained unmatched. From germline, CDR1 is SQVTM and CDR2 ANQGSEA. This CDR3 region has 16 residues. The CDR3 sequence is CSVEATGQGLSYEQYF. CDR3 DNA sequence: TGCAGCGTTGAAGCGACGGGACAGGGTTTGTCCTACGAGCAGTACTTC.

This chain links TRBV7-9 with TRBJ2-1; D is ambiguous. The CDR3 is 16 residues long. CDR1 is SEHNR and CDR2 is FQNEAQ in the germline V gene (reference sequence). Between the trimmed V and J ends, which lost 2 bases and 0 bases, there was a span of 11 bases. The CDR3: CASSLLRVDSYNEQFF. The CDR3 nucleotides read TGTGCCAGCAGCTTACTCAGAGTGGACTCCTACAATGAGCAGTTCTTC. The whole variable domain, remainder taken from reference TRBV7-9 and TRBJ2-1, is DTGVSQNPRHKITKRGQNVTFRCDPISEHNRLYWYRQTLGQGPEFLTYFQNEAQLEKSRLLSDRFSAERPKGSFSTLEIQRTEQGDSAMYLCASSLLRVDSYNEQFFGPGTRLTVL.